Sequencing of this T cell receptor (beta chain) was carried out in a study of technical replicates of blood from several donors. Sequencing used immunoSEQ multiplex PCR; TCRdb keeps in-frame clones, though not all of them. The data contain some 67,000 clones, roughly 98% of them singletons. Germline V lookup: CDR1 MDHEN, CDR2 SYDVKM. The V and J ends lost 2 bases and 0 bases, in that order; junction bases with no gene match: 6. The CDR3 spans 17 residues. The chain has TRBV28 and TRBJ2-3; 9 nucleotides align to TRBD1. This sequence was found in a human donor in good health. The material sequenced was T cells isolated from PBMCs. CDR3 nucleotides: TGTGCCAGCAGTTTAACAGGGGGCGGGACTAGCACAGATACGCAGTATTTT. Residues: CASSLTGGGTSTDTQYF.